This note documents a single T cell receptor (beta chain) sequence. The specificity of this receptor is unknown. Per-nucleotide qualities are absent, and no much larger clonotype sits a single base away. This specimen comes from a study of T cell responses to AZD1222 COVID-19 vaccine (dated by TCRdb to the early 2020s). For the wider study: TCR sequencing covered more than 230 trial participants: approximately 200 given two doses of AZD1222 and 26 given two doses of MenACWY control vaccine. Trial participants were enrolled by age into subgroups of 18-55, 56-69 and 70-plus years, and 148, 28 and 57 TCR-sequenced participants, respectively, were included in these subgroups. Study-wide conclusions, independent of this receptor: Vaccine-associated CD4 TCRs spanned the whole spike protein, with dominant responses in regions 160-218 and 743-854. Because no samples from the day 14 peak response were available, repertoires could be characterized only after the peak T cell response. Conclusions about previously exposed vaccinees are limited, since just six AZD1222 recipients were seropositive for SARS-CoV-2 at baseline. After two AZD1222 doses, spike-specific TCR breadth and depth were significantly higher than at day 0 and than in MenACWY recipients. In the small 56-69-year group, the increase in depth fell short of significance, most likely because of low power. Participants were mostly white British, with more females than males. The authors suggested clonal diversity may have been underestimated. Epitopes outside the regions mutated in the B.1.351 and B.1.1.7 variants were reportedly recognized by nearly half of the unique spike-specific TCRs.

The time point label for this specimen denotes: about 28 days (+/-7) after the second vaccine dose. AZD1222 recipients with second doses at about 4 weeks or about 12 weeks were pooled, because spike-specific TCR depth and breadth did not differ between schedules. Samples from vaccinated people were obtained from the UK trials COV001 and COV002, which included a single-blind randomized controlled phase 2/3 trial of AZD1222 (ChAdOx1 nCoV-19) in healthy adults. Trial participant PBMC samples were collected at day 0 and day 28 after the second dose for TCRbeta chain sequencing. Taken from the germline V gene (reference sequence), the CDR1 and CDR2 loops are LGHDT and YNNKEL. Trimming at the junction amounts to 3 bases on V and 0 bases on J, and the germline ends lie 26 bases apart. The CDR3 contains 21 residues, cysteine and phenylalanine counted. Only CDR3 DNA is held: 63 bases, read in frame from base 1.

The CDR3 regions of human TCRbeta chains were subjected to immunosequencing. Per the authors' processing: TCRs in the repertoires were matched against a reference library of SARS-CoV-2-specific TCRs that had been generated with the MIRA antigen-specificity platform. Breadth was defined as the fraction of unique TCRs that were SARS-CoV-2-associated, and depth was defined as the fraction of total T cells that were SARS-CoV-2-associated. Each spike-specific TCR was assigned to its reactive spike region and to a CD4 or CD8 class using the MIRA data. Log10-transformed breadth and depth values were compared by one-way ANOVA with Sidak's multiple comparisons tests. In its TCRdb copy, this immuneACCESS table keeps in-frame sequences only and misses some clones. Where compared with another copy, unresolved V genes explain less than half of these, and the others have no known cause. The D gene and trimming were derived from the DNA, and the V and J assignments and clone size from that table. Here the sample has around 130,000 clones; 70% to 90% occur a single time. The ten largest clones represent around 5% of the sample.

The receptor comes from an adult who received the AZD1222 COVID-19 vaccine. The chain links TRBV3-1 (or the pseudogene TRBV3-2) with TRBJ1-4, with the D gene too uncertain to name. The sample here was peripheral blood, taken 28 days after the second AZD1222 dose. CDR3 sequence: CASSHVLARDGPTSTNEKLFF. The DNA is as follows: TGTGCCAGCAGCCACGTACTAGCTCGAGACGGACCCACATCAACTAATGAAAAACTGTTTTTT.